This TCR beta chain was recovered during a study of regulatory T cells in long-lasting Graves disease. Study at large: Persistent Graves' disease denoted over 5 years of antithyroid drugs plus positive TSH receptor antibodies. The study's findings and limits: With persistent disease, TRBV28, TRBJ1-2 and TRBJ2-5 were the favored segments.

Germline loops: CDR1 MDHEN, CDR2 SYDVKM. This CDR3 has 12 amino acids. V was shortened by 6 bases and J by 12 bases, with 18 bases between the two germline ends. This clonotype was detected many times. What it recognizes is unknown. The time point denotes: persistent/refractory GD, antithyroid drugs over 5 years with positive TRAb. Extracted RNA from PBMCs served as the source of the TCR library. Roughly 8.3 milliliters of peripheral blood were taken and placed in EDTA tubes. Arm-PCR of CDR3 regions with iRepertoire HTBI primers generated TCR beta libraries. Authors' analysis steps: Gene usage covered approximately 60 TRBV and around 15 TRBJ segments. MiXCR, run by TCRdb on the multiplex PCR reads, gives a single entry per CDR3 protein. Clone size and V and J calls follow TCRdb, not the original study. The table records nearly 350,000 distinct CDR3 sequences, roughly a fifth of them present only once.

The receptor was isolated from a female donor with Graves disease. The specimen comprised peripheral blood mononuclear cells (PBMCs), sampled when the disease was refractory, from a patient treated with antithyroid drugs. This chain uses TRBV28 with TRBJ2-7; D unresolved. The CDR3 bases are TGTGCCAGCAGCTCAACATCTCACACTTGGTACTTC. This sequence encodes CASSSTSHTWYF.